This T cell receptor (beta chain) was sequenced in a study of technical replicates of blood from a few donors. Using immunoSEQ multiplex PCR, the repertoire was profiled, and TCRdb retains in-frame clones only, with some absent. The data show tens of thousands of clones, around 94% seen once. V gave up 6 bases and J gave up 7 bases, with 16 bases separating them. Germline values: CDR1 MNHEY, CDR2 SVGAGI. This CDR3 has 13 amino acids. The sequencing sample was made of T cells isolated from PBMCs. The sequence was collected from a human donor in good health. J is TRBJ2-7 and V is TRBV6-5, with D tentatively TRBD2 (6 bases). CDR3 bases: TGTGCCAGCAGCCTGGAGGGTCCCGGGGAGCAGTACTTC. As protein: CASSLEGPGEQYF.